Listed below are T cell receptor beta chains from one sample, sequenced in a study of blood T cell repertoires in COVID-19. Assay: immunoSEQ multiplex PCR; the TCRdb copy retains only in-frame clones and omits some. Among about 260,000 clones, 85% to 90% were seen once, and the ten largest hold approximately 1.4%. Sequencing was done on a sample of peripheral blood. The receptors here all came from a woman in her forties who had recovered from COVID-19. The CDR3 runs from the conserved cysteine through the conserved F or W. D genes are given only for firm matches. Rows give clone size only sometimes, using once, few, many, or a class for an expanded clone.

DNA	CDR3	size	J	V	length	D
TGTGCCAGCAGTACGCGGCGGGTCCGAGAGACCCAGTACTTC	CASSTRRVRETQYF	NA	TRBJ2-5	TRBV6-2/TRBV6-3	14	NA
TGTGCCAGCAGTTACTCGTACTCAGCCAAAAACATTCAGTACTTC	CASSYSYSAKNIQYF	NA	TRBJ2-4	TRBV6-5	15	NA
TGTGCCATCCGGGACACGGTCTCTGGAAACACCATATATTTT	CAIRDTVSGNTIYF	many	TRBJ1-3	TRBV10-3	14	NA
TGTGCCAGCAGCTTATCGGTAGGGGATAATTCACCCCTCCACTTT	CASSLSVGDNSPLHF	NA	TRBJ1-6	TRBV11-2	15	NA
TGTGCCAGCAGCCGGGGGACTAGCGGCCAAGAGACCCAGTACTTC	CASSRGTSGQETQYF	few	TRBJ2-5	TRBV7-3	15	TRBD2
TGCGCCAGCAGTGAGTCGTGGGGGACAGGTGGATATAGCACAGATACGCAGTATTTT	CASSESWGTGGYSTDTQYF	once	TRBJ2-3	TRBV10-1	19	TRBD1
TGCGCCAGCAGCCAAGTTTTACAGAAGAATGAAAAACTGTTTTTT	CASSQVLQKNEKLFF	once	TRBJ1-4	TRBV4-1	15	NA
TGTGCCAGCAGTCCTCTCAATCAGCCCCAGCATTTT	CASSPLNQPQHF	NA	TRBJ1-5	TRBV6-5	12	NA
TGTGCCAGCAGCTTGGAGAGGGGAGGTGAGACCCAGTACTTC	CASSLERGGETQYF	NA	TRBJ2-5	TRBV5-4	14	NA
TGTGCCATCAGGACAGGAGGTTCTCGCGGCTACACCTTC	CAIRTGGSRGYTF	NA	TRBJ1-2	TRBV10-3	13	NA
TGTGCCAGCACCGGGACAGGGAACACCGGGGAGCTGTTTTTT	CASTGTGNTGELFF	NA	TRBJ2-2	TRBV6-5	14	TRBD1
TGTGCCAGTACCCCAGGGTTCGGAGAGACCCAGTACTTC	CASTPGFGETQYF	NA	TRBJ2-5	TRBV19	13	NA
TGTGCCAGCAGTTACAACTGGAGAGGTGGCTACACCTTC	CASSYNWRGGYTF	NA	TRBJ1-2	TRBV6-2/TRBV6-3	13	NA
TGTGCCAGCAGTGAGGGTGGCGGCTACAATGAGCAGTTCTTC	CASSEGGGYNEQFF	NA	TRBJ2-1	TRBV3-1/TRBV3-2	14	NA
TGTGCCAGCAGTCGGGGACTAGCGGGGCTCACAGATACGCAGTATTTT	CASSRGLAGLTDTQYF	NA	TRBJ2-3	TRBV5-8	16	TRBD2
TGCGCCTCCCGGGCAGGGACTACCTACGAGCAGTACTTC	CASRAGTTYEQYF	NA	TRBJ2-7	TRBV10-1	13	TRBD2
TGTGCCAGCAGCTCACAGGGGGAGTACACTGAAGCTTTCTTT	CASSSQGEYTEAFF	NA	TRBJ1-1	TRBV5-4	14	TRBD1
TGTGCCAGCAGCCAAGCGGGTGGTTACGAGCAGTACTTC	CASSQAGGYEQYF	NA	TRBJ2-7	TRBV3-1/TRBV3-2	13	NA
TGTGCCACCAGTGATACTAGCGGGGATGCCGGGGAGCTGTTTTTT	CATSDTSGDAGELFF	NA	TRBJ2-2	TRBV24-1	15	TRBD2
TGTGCCAGCAGCTGGGGGGACCGGACCTATGGCTACACCTTC	CASSWGDRTYGYTF	NA	TRBJ1-2	TRBV5-6	14	NA
TGTGCCAGCAGCCCTACGGGGGGAGTTGGCGAAAAACTGTTTTTT	CASSPTGGVGEKLFF	NA	TRBJ1-4	TRBV7-3	15	NA
TGTGCCAGCAGCTTGGCCTTGAACACTGAAGCTTTCTTT	CASSLALNTEAFF	NA	TRBJ1-1	TRBV5-5	13	NA
TGTGCCAGCAGATACCTAGCGGGGGGGTACAATGAGCAGTTCTTC	CASRYLAGGYNEQFF	NA	TRBJ2-1	TRBV5-6	15	TRBD2
TGTGCCAGTAGTAAATCCCCTGGTGGCACGCATAATTCACCCCTCCACTTT	CASSKSPGGTHNSPLHF	NA	TRBJ1-6	TRBV19	17	NA
TGTGCCAGCAGCTTATACGTGGGGGGACCAAAGGAGACCCAGTACTTC	CASSLYVGGPKETQYF	NA	TRBJ2-5	TRBV7-3	16	NA
TGTGCCAGCAGCTTGTCCAGCGGGCCCGACTACGAGCAGTACTTC	CASSLSSGPDYEQYF	NA	TRBJ2-7	TRBV5-4	15	NA
TGTGCCAGCAGCTTCAGCGGCGGAGCCTCCTACGAGCAGTACTTC	CASSFSGGASYEQYF	once	TRBJ2-7	TRBV7-2	15	NA
TGTGCCAGCAGCTTAGTGGCGGCTGCTGTGGGGGCCAACGTCCTGACTTTC	CASSLVAAAVGANVLTF	NA	TRBJ2-6	TRBV7-2	17	NA
TGTGCCAGCAGCTTTAGACTAGCGGGGGCCGCAGATACGCAGTATTTT	CASSFRLAGAADTQYF	NA	TRBJ2-3	TRBV7-2	16	TRBD2
TGTGCCAGCAGCCGGGACAGGGGGCAGCCCTACGAGCAGTACTTC	CASSRDRGQPYEQYF	NA	TRBJ2-7	TRBV6-5	15	TRBD1
TGCGCCAGCAGCCAAGAGGGGCGGGGGGACTTAGATACGCAGTATTTT	CASSQEGRGDLDTQYF	NA	TRBJ2-3	TRBV4-1	16	TRBD2
TGTGCCAGCAGCGACGATACTACAGGGATAGGTTCACCCCTCCACTTT	CASSDDTTGIGSPLHF	few	TRBJ1-6	TRBV9	16	NA
TGTGCCAGCAGCTTAAAGGGAGGAACTGAAGCTTTCTTT	CASSLKGGTEAFF	NA	TRBJ1-1	TRBV7-3	13	NA
TGTGCCAGCAGCACAGGAGGGGCGGCCAAAAACATTCAGTACTTC	CASSTGGAAKNIQYF	NA	TRBJ2-4	TRBV7-2	15	NA
TGTGCCAGCAGCATACGGGGCTACGAGCAGTACTTC	CASSIRGYEQYF	NA	TRBJ2-7	TRBV27	12	NA
TGTGCCAGCTCCGAAAGGGGGAAGCCGAACACCGGGGAGCTGTTTTTT	CASSERGKPNTGELFF	NA	TRBJ2-2	TRBV7-9	16	NA
TGTGCCAGCAGCTGGGGTGGGAGCACTGAAGCTTTCTTT	CASSWGGSTEAFF	NA	TRBJ1-1	TRBV7-2	13	NA
TGCGCCAGCAGCTTGGCAGACTTCCGAGGCGATGAGCAGTTCTTC	CASSLADFRGDEQFF	many	TRBJ2-1	TRBV5-1	15	NA
TGCGCCAGCAGCCAAGATTGGCCCGGGAATGAGCAGTTCTTC	CASSQDWPGNEQFF	NA	TRBJ2-1	TRBV4-3	14	NA
TGCGCCAGCAGCCTATACAGTCATAATGAAAAACTGTTTTTT	CASSLYSHNEKLFF	NA	TRBJ1-4	TRBV5-1	14	NA
TGCGCCAGCAGCGATACAGGGGCCCCCACAGATACGCAGTATTTT	CASSDTGAPTDTQYF	NA	TRBJ2-3	TRBV10-1	15	TRBD1
TGTGCCAGCAGTGAAGCGAGGACAGACTCAGATACGCAGTATTTT	CASSEARTDSDTQYF	NA	TRBJ2-3	TRBV6-1	15	NA
TGCAGTGCTAGTTTTTTAGGACAGGAAGGCACTGAAGCTTTCTTT	CSASFLGQEGTEAFF	NA	TRBJ1-1	TRBV20-1	15	TRBD1
TGTGCCAGCAGCTTACAGGGTACACTTAACTATGGCTACACCTTC	CASSLQGTLNYGYTF	NA	TRBJ1-2	TRBV7-2	15	NA
TGTGCCAGCAGCACCCGGACTAGCGGGGACCCAAGCTCCTACAATGAGCAGTTCTTC	CASSTRTSGDPSSYNEQFF	NA	TRBJ2-1	TRBV7-9	19	TRBD2
TGTGCCAGCAGTGAGGGTTCGGGCGGGATCTACGAGCAGTACTTC	CASSEGSGGIYEQYF	NA	TRBJ2-7	TRBV6-1	15	NA
TGCGCCAGCAGCACCTACGGGACAGGGGACACTGAAGCTTTCTTT	CASSTYGTGDTEAFF	NA	TRBJ1-1	TRBV5-1	15	TRBD1
TGCGCCAGCAGCTTGGTGACAGGGCCAAACTCCTATAATTCACCCCTCCACTTT	CASSLVTGPNSYNSPLHF	NA	TRBJ1-6	TRBV5-1	18	TRBD1
TGTGCCAGCAGTTCCAGGACAGATACGCAGTATTTT	CASSSRTDTQYF	NA	TRBJ2-3	TRBV6-5	12	NA
TGTGCCAGCAGCTTCCCTCGGGGACAGGGGGCCACTGAAGCTTTCTTT	CASSFPRGQGATEAFF	NA	TRBJ1-1	TRBV7-9	16	TRBD1
TGCGCCAGCAGCTCGGGGTGGGGGCTTATAGGAGAGACCCAGTACTTC	CASSSGWGLIGETQYF	NA	TRBJ2-5	TRBV5-1	16	NA
TGTGCCAGCAGTTTACAGGGACGGCAGCCCCAGCATTTT	CASSLQGRQPQHF	NA	TRBJ1-5	TRBV6-5	13	NA
TGTGCCAGCAGGGGGGGAGGAGGGAACACTGAAGCTTTCTTT	CASRGGGGNTEAFF	NA	TRBJ1-1	TRBV25-1	14	NA
TGCGCCAGCAGCTTCGGGACTAGCGCAGTCAATGAGCAGTTCTTC	CASSFGTSAVNEQFF	NA	TRBJ2-1	TRBV5-1	15	TRBD2
TGTGCCAGTACCATGGCGAAGGCCCCGGGCTACAATGAGCAGTTCTTC	CASTMAKAPGYNEQFF	NA	TRBJ2-1	TRBV19	16	NA
TGCGCCAGCAGTCAATCCTTATACAGGGCCCCAAGAGCTAACTATGGCTACACCTTC	CASSQSLYRAPRANYGYTF	NA	TRBJ1-2	TRBV23-1	19	NA
TGTGCCAGCAGCCCCGGGGGGGGCGAACAGGTCGAGCAGTACTTC	CASSPGGGEQVEQYF	NA	TRBJ2-7	TRBV4-2	15	TRBD2
TGCGCCAGCAGCTTGGGAACAGGTGGGGATCAGCCCCAGCATTTT	CASSLGTGGDQPQHF	NA	TRBJ1-5	TRBV5-1	15	NA
TGTGCCCCCACAGCAGCCCTAGAGGGGCGGGAGGAAAAACTGTTTTTT	CAPTAALEGREEKLFF	NA	TRBJ1-4	TRBV25-1	16	NA
TGTGCCAGCAGCCCACAGGGGATCTATGGCTACACCTTC	CASSPQGIYGYTF	few	TRBJ1-2	TRBV12-3/TRBV12-4	13	TRBD1